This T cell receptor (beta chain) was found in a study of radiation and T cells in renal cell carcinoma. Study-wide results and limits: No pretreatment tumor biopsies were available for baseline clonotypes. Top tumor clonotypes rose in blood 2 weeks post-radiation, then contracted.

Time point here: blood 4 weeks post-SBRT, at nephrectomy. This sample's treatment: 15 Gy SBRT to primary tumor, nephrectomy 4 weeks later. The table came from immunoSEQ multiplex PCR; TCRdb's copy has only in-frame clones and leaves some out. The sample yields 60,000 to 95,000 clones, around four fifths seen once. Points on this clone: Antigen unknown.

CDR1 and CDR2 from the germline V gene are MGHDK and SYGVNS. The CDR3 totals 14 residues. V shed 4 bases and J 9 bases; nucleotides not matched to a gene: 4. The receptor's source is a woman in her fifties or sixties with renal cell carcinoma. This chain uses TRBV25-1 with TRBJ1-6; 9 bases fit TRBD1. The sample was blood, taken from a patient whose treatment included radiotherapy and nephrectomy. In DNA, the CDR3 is TGTGCCAGCAGTGCCACAGGGGGCGCTTCACCCCTCCACTTT. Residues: CASSATGGASPLHF.